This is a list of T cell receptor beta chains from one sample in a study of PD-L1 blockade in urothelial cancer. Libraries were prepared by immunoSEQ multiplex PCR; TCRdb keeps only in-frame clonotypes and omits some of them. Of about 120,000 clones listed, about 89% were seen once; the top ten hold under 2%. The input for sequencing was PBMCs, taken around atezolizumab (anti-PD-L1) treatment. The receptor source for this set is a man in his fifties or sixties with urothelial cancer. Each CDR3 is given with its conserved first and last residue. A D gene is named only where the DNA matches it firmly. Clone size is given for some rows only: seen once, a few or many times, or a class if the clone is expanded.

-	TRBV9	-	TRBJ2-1	CASSAPTGGLENDNEQFF	TGTGCCAGCAGCGCCCCGACGGGGGGCTTAGAGAATGACAATGAGCAGTTCTTC
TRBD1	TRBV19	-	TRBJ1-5	CASSGTGGNQPQHF	TGTGCCAGTAGTGGGACAGGGGGCAATCAGCCCCAGCATTTT
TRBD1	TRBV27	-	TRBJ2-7	CASSLSGQAYEQYF	TGTGCCAGCAGTTTGTCGGGACAGGCCTACGAGCAGTACTTC
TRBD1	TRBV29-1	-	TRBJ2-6	CSVWTGAGANVLTF	TGCAGCGTTTGGACAGGGGCCGGGGCCAACGTCCTGACTTTC
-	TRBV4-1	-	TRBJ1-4	CASSQNGQLVEKLFF	TGCGCCAGCAGCCAAAATGGGCAGTTAGTAGAAAAACTGTTTTTT
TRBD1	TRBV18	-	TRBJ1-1	CASSPQGVGENTEAFF	TGTGCCAGCTCCCCTCAGGGGGTCGGGGAGAACACTGAAGCTTTCTTT
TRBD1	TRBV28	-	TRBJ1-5	CASSLGDRNQPQHF	TGTGCCAGCAGTTTGGGGGACAGAAATCAGCCCCAGCATTTT
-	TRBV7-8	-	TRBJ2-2	CASSLGTPLEDTGELFF	TGTGCCAGCAGCCTGGGGACACCCCTCGAGGACACCGGGGAGCTGTTTTTT
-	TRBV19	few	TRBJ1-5	CASSLNQPQHF	TGTGCCAGTAGCCTGAATCAGCCCCAGCATTTT
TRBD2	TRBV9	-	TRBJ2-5	CASTYGTSASETQYF	TGTGCCAGCACATACGGGACTAGCGCATCCGAGACCCAGTACTTC